The T cell receptor beta chain described here comes from a study of T-cell reconstitution after alpha-beta-depleted transplantation in children (TCRdb year 2016). Broadly, across the study: Using TCR repertoire profiling, the study followed T-cell immune reconstitution in a quantitative way in children after TCRalphabeta/CD19-depleted allogeneic hematopoietic cell transplantation.

This clonotype was recorded at least ten times. The specificity of this receptor is unknown. Base qualities are not provided; no much larger clone lies one nucleotide away. The protocol used for the library was PCR. Sequencing was performed on an Illumina HiSeq 2500. To normalize quantification of the TCRbeta repertoire, the TCR libraries were built with molecular barcoding that relied on unique molecular identifiers. TCRdb reprocessed the public reads (quality trimming at Q25 with fastp, clone calling with MiXCR) and kept in-frame beta chains. Under each unique CDR3 protein, matching rows form one entry showing the most common genes and DNA. A total of some 75,000 distinct CDR3 sequences appear in this sample, 6% to 8% of them only once. About 2.3% of the sample rests with the top ten. The CDR3, from cysteine to phenylalanine, totals 14 residues. Of the read, only the CDR3 DNA is kept; its 42 bases are in frame from base 1. For CDR1 and CDR2, the germline V gene (reference sequence) lists LGHDT and YNNKEL. Trimming takes 0 bases from V and 5 bases from J, and the germline ends sit 8 bases apart.

The receptor comes from a human donor who donated a stem cell graft to a child with acute lymphoblastic leukemia. This sequence uses TRBV3-1 and TRBJ2-1, with the D gene uncertain. The sample consisted of PBMCs from the stem cell graft donor, taken from the stem cell graft. The CDR3 loop reads CASSQDGWNNEQFF. The DNA sequence is given as TGTGCCAGCAGCCAAGACGGCTGGAACAATGAGCAGTTCTTC.